Shown below are 8 T cell receptor beta chains from a single sample sequenced in a study of T cell changes during pregnancy in multiple sclerosis. Only in-frame clones appear in the TCRdb table, and some are missing; sequencing was by immunoSEQ multiplex PCR. The profile shows some 49,000 clones, approximately 90% of them singletons. The source was CD8+ T cells from peripheral blood mononuclear cells, collected in the second trimester of pregnancy. The source is a female donor with multiple sclerosis, enrolled in a pregnancy study.

Here the CDR3 DNA reads TGTGCCAGCAGCGGCAGACACGTGAACTATGGCTACACCTTC. This gives the protein CASSGRHVNYGYTF. The chain carries TRBV11-3 and TRBJ1-2; D is undetermined. This CDR3 spans 14 amino acids. V lost 5 bases, J lost 2 bases, and 12 bases lay in between. CDR1 SGHNT and CDR2 YENEEA come from the germline V gene.

This sequence joins TRBV6-5 and TRBJ2-1; 10 nucleotides match TRBD2. CDR3 size: 14 residues. Germline lookup yields CDR1 MNHEY and CDR2 SVGAGI. V lost 8 bases to trimming and J lost 2 bases; unmatched junction nucleotides: 3. The CDR3 sequence: CASGSGGAYNEQFF. The CDR3 DNA follows: TGTGCCAGCGGGAGCGGGGGGGCCTACAATGAGCAGTTCTTC.

This chain joins TRBV9 and TRBJ2-7, with TRBD1 identical over 11 bases. Looked up from germline, CDR1 is SGDLS and CDR2 is YYNGEE. The CDR3 is 15 amino acids. V was pared by 0 bases and J by 4 bases, with 3 bases of the junction left unmatched. CDR3 residues: CASSVAGQGAYEQYF. The CDR3 bases are TGTGCCAGCAGCGTAGCTGGACAGGGGGCGTACGAGCAGTACTTC.

This chain connects TRBV7-8 to TRBJ2-7, with no clear D. Germline V gene data show CDR1 as SGHVS and CDR2 as FQNEAQ. This CDR3 is 15 amino acids long. Trimming cost V 3 bases and J 1 base, with 13 bases left between them. In DNA, the CDR3 is TGTGCCAGCAGCTTGTCTGGGCCGATATCCTACGAGCAGTACTTC. It translates to CASSLSGPISYEQYF.

The chain is built from TRBV30 and TRBJ2-1, with D possibly matching TRBD1 (5 bases). The length of the CDR3 is 12 residues. The V and J ends lost 8 bases and 12 bases respectively, with 20 bases between them. Germline lookup yields CDR1 GTSNPN and CDR2 SVGIG (reference sequence). CDR3 DNA: TGTGCCGCCTCTTCTCAGGGATCGGGGCAGTTCTTC. Protein: CAASSQGSGQFF.

The chain carries TRBV5-1 and TRBJ1-2, with TRBD1 matching over 9 bases. Germline V gives CDR1 SGHRS, CDR2 YFSETQ. The CDR3 sequence is 18 residues long. The J segment lost 0 bases and the V segment lost 4 bases, leaving 13 bases of the junction unmatched. CDR3 in amino acids: CASSTSGTGTLANYGYTF. The CDR3 DNA reads as TGCGCCAGCAGCACCTCCGGGACAGGGACACTAGCTAACTATGGCTACACCTTC.

The chain couples TRBV12-5 to TRBJ2-1, with 11 bases aligning to TRBD1. V shed 5 bases and J 8 bases; nucleotides not matched to a gene: 11. This CDR3 comprises 16 residues. Per the germline V gene, CDR1 is LGHNT and CDR2 is FRNRAP. In DNA form, the CDR3 reads TGTGCTAGTGGTCCCGGGGACAGGGGGTCTGGGCATGAGCAGTTCTTC. Encoded protein: CASGPGDRGSGHEQFF.

This chain uses TRBV27 with TRBJ1-2; 7 nucleotides line up with TRBD1. The CDR3 runs 14 residues. V lost 3 bases and J lost 2; bases outside the gene matches: 3. Germline loops: CDR1 MNHEY, CDR2 SMNVEV (reference sequence). CDR3 sequence: CASSLTGTNYGYTF. In nucleotides, the CDR3 is TGTGCCAGCAGTTTGACAGGGACAAACTATGGCTACACCTTC.